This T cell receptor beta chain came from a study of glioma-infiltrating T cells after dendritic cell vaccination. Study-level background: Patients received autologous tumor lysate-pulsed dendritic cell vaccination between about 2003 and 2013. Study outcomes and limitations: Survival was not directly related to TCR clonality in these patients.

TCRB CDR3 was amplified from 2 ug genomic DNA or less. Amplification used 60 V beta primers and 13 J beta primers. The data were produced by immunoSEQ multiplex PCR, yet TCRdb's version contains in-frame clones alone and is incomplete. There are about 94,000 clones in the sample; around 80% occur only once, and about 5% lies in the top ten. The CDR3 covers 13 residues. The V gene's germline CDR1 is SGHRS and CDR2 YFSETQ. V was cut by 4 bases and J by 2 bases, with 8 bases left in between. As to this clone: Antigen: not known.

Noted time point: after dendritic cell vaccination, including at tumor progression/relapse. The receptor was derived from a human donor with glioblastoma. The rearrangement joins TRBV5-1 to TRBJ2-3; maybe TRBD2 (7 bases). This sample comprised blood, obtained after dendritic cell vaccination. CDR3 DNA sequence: TGCGCCAGCAGCGGGGGGGCCACAGATACGCAGTATTTT. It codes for CASSGGATDTQYF.